The rows below give T cell receptor beta chains drawn from one sample of a study of T cells in Graves' hyperthyroidism and ophthalmopathy. TCRdb recomputed calls from the multiplex PCR reads with MiXCR, one row per CDR3 protein. The table shows under 300,000 distinct CDR3 sequences, with 12% to 15% occurring only once. The sequenced sample consisted of blood. The receptors were gathered from a woman aged 40 to 55 with Graves' hyperthyroidism. Each CDR3 is given with its conserved first and last residue. D genes are given only for firm matches. The size of a clone is reported for some rows only, either as once, few or many, or as a class for expanded clones.

v_call,d_call,j_call,clone_size,cdr3_length,cdr3_nt,cdr3_aa
TRBV29-1,TRBD2,TRBJ2-2,NA,14,TGCAGCGCATCGACTAGCGGGATACGAAGGGAGCTGTTTTTT,CSASTSGIRRELFF
TRBV6-5,NA,TRBJ2-4,many,17,TGTGCCAGCAGTTACTCGACAAGGTCGTTAGCCAAAAACATTCAGTACTTC,CASSYSTRSLAKNIQYF
TRBV7-8,TRBD2,TRBJ2-7,many,12,TGTGCCAGCAGCTCGGGGGGGGACGAGCAGTACTTC,CASSSGGDEQYF
TRBV20-1,TRBD1,TRBJ1-5,many,15,TGCAGTGCTAGATCCAGGGGGTTTGGCAATCAGCCCCAGCATTTT,CSARSRGFGNQPQHF
TRBV6-2/TRBV6-3,NA,TRBJ1-1,many,14,TGTGCCAGCAGTCCCTGGGTCCTGAACACTGAAGCTTTCTTT,CASSPWVLNTEAFF
TRBV12-3/TRBV12-4,NA,TRBJ1-4,many,14,TGTGCCAGCAGTTACGGAGGGACGAATGAAAAACTGTTTTTT,CASSYGGTNEKLFF
TRBV7-9,NA,TRBJ1-5,few,13,TGTGCCAGCAGCTTGACAGCCGGACAGCCCCAGCATTTT,CASSLTAGQPQHF
TRBV14,NA,TRBJ2-5,NA,14,TGTGCCAGCAGCCTACGACTAGACCAAGAGACCCAGTACTTC,CASSLRLDQETQYF
TRBV20-1,NA,TRBJ1-1,many,11,TGCAGTGTAAAGTGGAACACTGAAGCTTTCTTT,CSVKWNTEAFF
TRBV2,TRBD1,TRBJ2-7,many,12,TGTGCCAGCCGGGACAGGGGCGACGAGCAGTACTTC,CASRDRGDEQYF
TRBV28,NA,TRBJ1-4,NA,14,TGTGCCAGCAGTCCAGGGACAACTAATGAAAAACTGTTTTTT,CASSPGTTNEKLFF
TRBV11-2,TRBD2,TRBJ2-1,many,15,TGTGCCAGCAGACGTAGCGGGAGGGCCAGCGATGAGCAGTTCTTC,CASRRSGRASDEQFF
TRBV15,TRBD2,TRBJ2-2,NA,16,TGTGCCACCAGCAGACAAGGACTAGCGGAGGCCGGGGAGCTGTTTTTT,CATSRQGLAEAGELFF
TRBV3-1,NA,TRBJ1-2,many,14,TGTGCCAGCAGCCAAGAAGACTATACCTATGGCTACACCTTC,CASSQEDYTYGYTF
TRBV5-1,TRBD1,TRBJ2-1,many,15,TGCGCCAGCAGCGCGGGACAGGGGTCCCGGAATGAGCAGTTCTTC,CASSAGQGSRNEQFF
TRBV6-2/TRBV6-3,TRBD2,TRBJ2-7,many,16,TGTGCCAGCAGTTACTCGCTGGCGGGAGGGTCCTACGAGCAGTACTTC,CASSYSLAGGSYEQYF
TRBV7-3,TRBD1,TRBJ2-5,once,14,TGTGCCAGCAGCGAGACAGGGCTGGGGGAGACCCAGTACTTC,CASSETGLGETQYF
TRBV20-1,NA,TRBJ2-5,many,13,TGCAGTGCTAGCCGGTCGCAGGGAGAGACCCAGTACTTC,CSASRSQGETQYF
TRBV19,NA,TRBJ1-1,few,17,TGTGCCAGTACTTCGCGCTGGTTGCAGGGGATAAGGACTGAAGCTTTCTTT,CASTSRWLQGIRTEAFF
TRBV7-9,NA,TRBJ2-1,many,15,TGTGCCAGCAGCTTATTCCGGCGGGGACCTTATGAGCAGTTCTTC,CASSLFRRGPYEQFF
TRBV15,NA,TRBJ2-1,many,15,TGTGCCACCAGCAGGGATCGGGGATCCTACAATGAGCAGTTCTTC,CATSRDRGSYNEQFF
TRBV25-1,TRBD1,TRBJ2-7,NA,18,TGTGCCAGCAGTGCCCCTTACAAAACCGGGACAGATACCTACGAGCAGTACTTC,CASSAPYKTGTDTYEQYF
TRBV2,TRBD1,TRBJ1-5,few,14,TGTGCCAGCAGACAGGGGGTTAGCAATCAGCCCCAGCATTTT,CASRQGVSNQPQHF
TRBV6-1,NA,TRBJ2-5,many,15,TGTGCCAGCATGTGGCAGGGTGGCCCCCAAGAGACCCAGTACTTC,CASMWQGGPQETQYF
TRBV5-4,NA,TRBJ2-1,NA,16,TGTGCCAGCAGCCCCCCCGGTGACTACTCCTACAATGAGCAGTTCTTC,CASSPPGDYSYNEQFF
TRBV6-1,TRBD2,TRBJ2-2,many,15,TGTGCCAGCAGTGTGAGTAGCGGGGCCACCGGGGAGCTGTTTTTT,CASSVSSGATGELFF
TRBV20-1,NA,TRBJ1-1,many,14,TGCAGTGCCCAAGGGGGGGCCCCGGACACTGAAGCTTTCTTT,CSAQGGAPDTEAFF
TRBV6-5,NA,TRBJ2-7,many,13,TGTGCCAGCAGTTACGGGGACACCTACGAGCAGTACTTC,CASSYGDTYEQYF
TRBV6-1,NA,TRBJ1-2,many,15,TGTGCCAGCAGTGAAGTAGAGAAGGGACTGTATGGCTACACCTTC,CASSEVEKGLYGYTF
TRBV5-1,TRBD1,TRBJ2-7,many,15,TGCGCCAGCAGCTTGAGACAGGGTCAATCCTACGAGCAGTACTTC,CASSLRQGQSYEQYF
TRBV9,NA,TRBJ1-2,NA,15,TGTGCCAGCAGCGCCGGAGGTGGACACGACTATGGCTACACCTTC,CASSAGGGHDYGYTF
TRBV24-1,NA,TRBJ2-3,NA,15,TGTGCCACCAGTGATTCTGCGGAGTTCACAGATACGCAGTATTTT,CATSDSAEFTDTQYF
TRBV5-1,TRBD1,TRBJ2-7,few,14,TGCGCCAGCAGCTCTACAGGGGATAGGGGCGAGCAGTACTTC,CASSSTGDRGEQYF
TRBV9,NA,TRBJ1-6,many,15,TGTGCCAGCAGCGTACAGGGATCGAGAAATTCACCCCTCCACTTT,CASSVQGSRNSPLHF